This TCR beta chain was recorded in a study of PD-1 blockade in classical Hodgkin lymphoma. Study outcomes and limitations: Complete responders' diversity at baseline resembled that of newly diagnosed patients. The drivers behind the repertoire differences, possibly disease activity or prior therapy, remain undefined. Compared with healthy donors, newly diagnosed patients reportedly showed lower baseline TCR diversity.

Sample time point: cycle 4 day 1 (C4D1), after more than five weeks of nivolumab. After autologous stem cell transplantation all patients relapsed, and prior brentuximab vedotin exposure differed between cohorts. Thawed PBMCs supplied CD8+ T cells via magnetic negative selection. On this clone: Its specificity is not known.

V was cut by 2 bases and J by 0 bases, with 9 bases left in between. Germline assignment: CDR1 SGHDT and CDR2 YYEEEE. The CDR3 consists of 14 residues. Repertoires were generated with immunoSEQ multiplex PCR, while TCRdb's copy carries only in-frame clones and drops some. The repertoire holds around 21,000 clones, with 88% as singletons. The TCR comes from a human donor with classical Hodgkin lymphoma. V gene TRBV5-6 combines with J gene TRBJ2-7, with a possible D match to TRBD2 (6 bases). The material sequenced was CD8+ T cells from blood, taken before the fourth cycle of nivolumab. CDR3 in DNA: TGTGCCAGCAGCTTTAGCGGCAGCTCCTACGAGCAGTACTTC. It codes for CASSFSGSSYEQYF.